One sample yielded the 19 T cell receptor beta chains listed below, sequenced in a study of read filtering for tumor transcriptome and immune sequencing. From about 400 ng of RNA, a library with molecular barcoded alpha/delta and beta/gamma adaptors was made. TCRdb used MiXCR to reprocess the reads, holding one entry per CDR3 protein. The table includes about 130,000 distinct CDR3 sequences, approximately 13% detected once. The sequencing input was a population of CD138-negative cells sorted from bone marrow. The receptors come from a donor over 35 with multiple myeloma.

At least ten counts were recorded for this clonotype. The gene calls are TRBV7-9 and TRBJ2-4, with a weak D call TRBD1 (5 bases). CDR3 length equals 18 residues. In germline, CDR1 is SEHNR, CDR2 FQNEAQ (reference sequence). Trimming took 5 bases from V and 3 from J, leaving 23 bases between them. The CDR3 spells CASSPPSGRASGKNIQYF. The CDR3 DNA reads as TGTGCCAGCAGCCCCCCCTCCGGCAGGGCTAGTGGCAAAAACATTCAGTACTTC.

This clonotype showed up many times. The chain joins TRBV28 to TRBJ2-7, with D tentatively TRBD1 (6 bases). CDR3 size: 13 residues. Germline V CDR1 and CDR2: MDHEN, SYDVKM. Deletions cut 5 bases from V and 3 bases from J, with 11 bases between. CDR3 sequence (DNA): TGTGCCAGCAGTGCCGGGACACTCTACGAGCAGTACTTC. It specifies CASSAGTLYEQYF.

About this clonotype itself: Just one base apart from a much larger clone, this may be a read error. The chain uses TRBV7-6 and TRBJ1-5; tentative D call: TRBD1 (5 bases). The germline V and J ends were trimmed by 5 bases and 3 bases, with 14 bases remaining between them. Germline CDR1 and CDR2: SGHVS and FNYEAQ. This CDR3 has 15 residues. The CDR3 spells CASSRGPRHNQPQHF. The CDR3 DNA reads as TGTGCCAGCAGCCGGGGCCCCAGACACAATCAGCCCCAGCATTTT.

There are many counts of this clonotype. This chain uses TRBV7-2 with TRBJ2-2, with 8 bases identical to TRBD2. V trimming: 5 bases; J trimming: 7 bases; junction bases outside the gene matches: 18. The germline V gene encodes CDR1 SGHTA and CDR2 FQGNSA. The CDR3 is 18 amino acids. The CDR3 nucleotides read TGTGCCAGCAGCCCCGTGGGGTGGGCGGGAGGAGGCGGCGGGGAGCTGTTTTTT. Translation gives CASSPVGWAGGGGGELFF. The full variable domain, with the rest looked up from reference TRBV7-2 and TRBJ2-2, is GAGVSQSPSNKVTEKGKDVELRCDPISGHTALYWYRQSLGQGLEFLIYFQGNSAPDKSGLPSDRFSAERTGGSVSTLTIQRTQQEDSAVYLCASSPVGWAGGGGGELFFGEGSRLTVL.

A word on this clonotype: Just one base apart from a much larger clone, this may be a read error. This CDR3 is CASSHTGPPGELFF. DNA of the CDR3: TGTGCCAGCAGCCACACCGGGCCACCCGGGGAGCTGTTTTTT. This chain links TRBV3-1 with TRBJ2-2; D not resolved. CDR3 size: 14 residues. Germline V CDR1 and CDR2: LGHDT, YNNKEL (reference sequence). Trimming shortened V by 3 bases and J by 6 bases, and 11 bases separated the two germline ends.

This clonotype appeared many times. CDR3 nucleotide sequence: TGTGCCAGCAGCTTGGCGTCAGGTGAAGCTTTCTTT. It specifies CASSLASGEAFF. V is TRBV5-6 and J is TRBJ1-1; D is unclear. V dropped 0 bases and J dropped 7 bases, with 7 bases sitting between them. Germline lookup yields CDR1 SGHDT and CDR2 YYEEEE. This CDR3 has 12 amino acids.

This clonotype was seen many times. The chain employs TRBV7-3 and TRBJ1-3; D uncertain. The germline V gene encodes CDR1 SGHTA and CDR2 FQGTGA. V lost 5 bases to trimming and J lost 3 bases, with 5 bases between them. The CDR3 spans 12 residues. The CDR3 protein is CASSSNGNTIYF. In DNA, the CDR3 is TGTGCCAGCAGCAGCAATGGAAACACCATATATTTT.

In its sample, this clonotype was seen many times. V is TRBV7-2 and J is TRBJ2-1; 9 bases are a match to TRBD1. Unmatched junction bases numbered 6, after V lost 6 bases and J lost 6 bases. The length of the CDR3 is 14 residues. Germline CDR1 is SGHTA and CDR2 is FQGNSA. The CDR3 DNA follows: TGTGCCAGCAGTTGGGACAGGGTTATCAATGAGCAGTTCTTC. Translation: CASSWDRVINEQFF.

This clonotype appeared many times. This chain uses TRBV27 with TRBJ2-7; D might be TRBD2 (5 bases). This CDR3 is 14 amino acids long. CDR1 is MNHEY and CDR2 is SMNVEV in the germline V gene (reference sequence). V was trimmed by 1 base and J by 3 bases, leaving 10 bases between them. The CDR3, as DNA: TGTGCCAGCAGTTTATACGGGGTGAGCTACGAGCAGTACTTC. As protein: CASSLYGVSYEQYF.

This clonotype was observed many times. The chain combines TRBV5-1 with TRBJ1-1; D is perhaps TRBD1 (5 bases). This CDR3 has 14 residues. The germline gives CDR1 SGHRS, CDR2 YFSETQ. V was cut by 0 bases and J by 6 bases, with 12 bases left in between. CDR3 protein: CASSLGGAASEAFF. In DNA, the CDR3 is TGCGCCAGCAGCTTGGGGGGCGCGGCTTCTGAAGCTTTCTTT.

In its sample, this clonotype was seen many times. The rearrangement links TRBV6-2 or TRBV6-3 to TRBJ2-7; D might be TRBD1 or TRBD2, each matching 6 bases. Trimming left V 5 bases short and J 3 bases short, with 26 bases between. This CDR3 has 18 residues. The germline V gene encodes CDR1 MNHEY and CDR2 SVGEGT. Here the CDR3 reads CASSPGVPTRRELYEQYF. The DNA for the CDR3 is TGTGCCAGCAGTCCAGGGGTCCCGACCAGACGGGAGCTCTACGAGCAGTACTTC.

There are many counts of this clonotype. The chain is built from TRBV4-3 and TRBJ1-5; D remains ambiguous. CDR3 length: 13 residues. Germline V gives CDR1 LGHNA, CDR2 YSLEER. V dropped 0 bases and J dropped 1 base, with 1 base sitting between them. The CDR3 region has the DNA TGCGCCAGCAGCCAAGAGAGCAATCAGCCCCAGCATTTT. Translated: CASSQESNQPQHF.

The sample holds many counts of this clonotype. The rearrangement links TRBV7-2 to TRBJ2-7; possibly TRBD2 for D (6 bases). Trimming shortened V by 5 bases and J by 3 bases, and 14 bases separated the two germline ends. This CDR3 region has 14 residues. Germline CDR1 is SGHTA and CDR2 is FQGNSA. DNA for the CDR3: TGTGCCAGCAGCCCGCGGGACGGCTACTACGAGCAGTACTTC. Translated: CASSPRDGYYEQYF.

In its sample, this clonotype was seen many times. V usage is TRBV24-1 and J usage is TRBJ2-2, with D hard to call. The CDR3 length is 16 residues. Germline V gene data show CDR1 as KGHDR and CDR2 as SFDVKD. The V end was cut by 1 base, the J end by 2 bases, with 10 bases between. The CDR3 DNA is TGTGCCACCAGTGATTTAGGGAACAGCAACACCGGGGAGCTGTTTTTT. Residues: CATSDLGNSNTGELFF.

Many counts were recorded for this clonotype. J is TRBJ2-2 and V is TRBV24-1, with D hard to call. CDR1 KGHDR and CDR2 SFDVKD come from the germline V gene. V was clipped by 0 bases and J by 0 bases, with 10 bases between them. The CDR3 is 17 residues long. The CDR3 DNA follows: TGTGCCACCAGTGATTTGAGTCGAGGCCCGAACACCGGGGAGCTGTTTTTT. Protein sequence: CATSDLSRGPNTGELFF.

With respect to this clonotype: A clone one base away is much larger, so this may be a read error. The rearrangement joins TRBV23-1 to TRBJ2-1; D unresolved. TRBV23-1 is marked as an open reading frame, function uncertain. This CDR3 has 16 amino acids. In DNA form, the CDR3 reads TGCGCCAGCAGTCAATCCCACCGGGTTCCGGCCTATGAGCTGTTCTTC. Protein sequence: CASSQSHRVPAYELFF.

Ten or more counts support this clonotype. The chain links TRBV19 to TRBJ1-5; D is undetermined. The CDR3 spans 14 residues. V lost 2 bases to trimming and J lost 4 bases, with 9 bases between them. Germline V gene sequence: CDR1 LNHDA, CDR2 SQIVND (reference sequence). The CDR3 protein is CASSILGSNQPQHF. Written as DNA, the CDR3 is TGTGCCAGTAGTATATTAGGGTCGAATCAGCCCCAGCATTTT.

In its sample, this clonotype was seen once. It may be a read error: a sequence one base away is much more abundant. This sequence joins TRBV4-1 and TRBJ2-4, with D maybe TRBD2 (5 bases). The V end lost 4 bases, the J end lost 2 bases, and 18 bases lay between the germline ends. This CDR3 spans 17 amino acids. From germline, CDR1 is MGHRA and CDR2 YSYEKL. This chain's CDR3 is CASSPGRVRGPKNIQYF. The CDR3 DNA reads as TGCGCCAGCAGCCCCGGTAGGGTACGGGGTCCCAAAAACATTCAGTACTTC.

With respect to this clonotype: A read error may be the cause here, since a much bigger clone is one base away. The chain links TRBV3-1 to TRBJ2-3, with 12 bases lining up with TRBD2. This CDR3 spans 17 amino acids. Germline CDR1 is LGHDT and CDR2 is YNNKEL (reference sequence). The CDR3 loop is CASSHLLAGGQRDTQCF. In DNA, the CDR3 is TGTGCCAGCAGCCACCTCCTAGCGGGAGGGCAGAGAGATACGCAGTGTTTT.